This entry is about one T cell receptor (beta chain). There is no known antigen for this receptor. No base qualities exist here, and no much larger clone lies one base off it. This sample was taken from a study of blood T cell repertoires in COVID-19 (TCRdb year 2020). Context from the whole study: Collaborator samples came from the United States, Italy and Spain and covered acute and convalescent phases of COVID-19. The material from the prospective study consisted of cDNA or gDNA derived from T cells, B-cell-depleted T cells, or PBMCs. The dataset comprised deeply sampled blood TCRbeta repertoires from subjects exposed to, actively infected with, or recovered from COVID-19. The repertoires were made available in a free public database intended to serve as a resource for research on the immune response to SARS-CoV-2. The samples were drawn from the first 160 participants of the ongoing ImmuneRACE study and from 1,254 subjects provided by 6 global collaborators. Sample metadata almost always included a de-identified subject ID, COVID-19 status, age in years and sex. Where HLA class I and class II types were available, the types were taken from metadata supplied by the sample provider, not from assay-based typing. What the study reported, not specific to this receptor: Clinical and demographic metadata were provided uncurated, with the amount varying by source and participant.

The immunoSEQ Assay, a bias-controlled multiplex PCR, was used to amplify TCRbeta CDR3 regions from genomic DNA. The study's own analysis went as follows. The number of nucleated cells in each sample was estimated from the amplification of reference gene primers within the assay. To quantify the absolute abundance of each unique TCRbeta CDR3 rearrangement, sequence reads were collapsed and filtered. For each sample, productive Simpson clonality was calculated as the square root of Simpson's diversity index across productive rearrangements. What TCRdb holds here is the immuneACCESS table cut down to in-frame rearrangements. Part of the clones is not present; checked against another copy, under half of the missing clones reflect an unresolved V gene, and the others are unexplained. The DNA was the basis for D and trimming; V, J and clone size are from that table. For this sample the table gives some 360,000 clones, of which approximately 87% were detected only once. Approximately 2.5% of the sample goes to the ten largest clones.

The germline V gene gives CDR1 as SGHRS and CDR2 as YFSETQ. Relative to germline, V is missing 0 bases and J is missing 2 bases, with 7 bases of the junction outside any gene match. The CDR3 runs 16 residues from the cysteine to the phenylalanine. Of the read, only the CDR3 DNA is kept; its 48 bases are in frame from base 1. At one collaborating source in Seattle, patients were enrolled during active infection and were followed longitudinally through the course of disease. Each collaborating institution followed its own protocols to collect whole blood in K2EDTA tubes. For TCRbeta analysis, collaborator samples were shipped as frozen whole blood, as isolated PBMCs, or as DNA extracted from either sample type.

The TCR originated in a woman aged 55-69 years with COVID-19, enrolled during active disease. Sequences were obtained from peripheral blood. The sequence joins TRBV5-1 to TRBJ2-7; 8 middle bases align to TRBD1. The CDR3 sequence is CASSLEPRGRPYEQYF. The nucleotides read TGCGCCAGCAGCTTGGAACCCAGGGGGCGCCCCTACGAGCAGTACTTC. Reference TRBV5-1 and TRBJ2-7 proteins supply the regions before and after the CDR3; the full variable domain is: KAGVTQTPRYLIKTRGQQVTLSCSPISGHRSVSWYQQTPGQGLQFLFEYFSETQRNKGNFPGRFSGRQFSNSRSEMNVSTLELGDSALYLCASSLEPRGRPYEQYFGPGTRLTVT.